This T cell receptor beta chain was observed in a study of cytomegalovirus exposure and HLA in healthy donors. It was with 60 Vbeta and 13 Jbeta primers that the PCR ran. Using immunoSEQ multiplex PCR, the repertoire was profiled, and TCRdb retains in-frame clones only, with some absent. The table includes 55,000 to 65,000 clones, 65% to 90% detected once. The table lists this clone with a count of one. Its antigen is still unknown. The V end was cut by 7 bases, the J end by 5 bases, with 12 bases between. CDR3 length: 12 residues. Looked up from germline, CDR1 is SNHLY and CDR2 is FYNNEI. Findings and caveats of the study: Rarity characterized most TCR sequences, yet some public TCRs appeared in many donors. Fewer N-insertions (relative to the approximately 700-donor mean) were reportedly seen in an Asian-associated ancestry cluster in a later analysis. The likely explanation for a cluster of highly shared sequence variants was sequencing artifact.

Sequencing was performed on PBMCs. This rearrangement joins TRBV2 to TRBJ2-7; D is possibly TRBD1 (5 bases). The receptor was derived from a female donor in good health and CMV-seronegative. In DNA form, the CDR3 reads TGTGCCAGCAACCAGGGTGGAGACGAGCAGTACTTC. Residues: CASNQGGDEQYF.